The 4 T cell receptor beta chains given below trace back to one sample, sequenced in a study of cytomegalovirus exposure and HLA in healthy donors (TCRdb year 2017). Libraries were built with the immunoSEQ multiplex PCR assay. The multiplex PCR relied on a mix of 60 forward primers for TCR Vbeta segments and 13 reverse primers for TCR Jbeta segments. TCRdb carries this immuneACCESS record with in-frame sequences only. Its versions omit some clonotypes, under half of them owing to an unresolved V gene in the studies checked, with the rest unexplained. The sample table contains some 97,000 clones; only one count was recorded for roughly 80% of them. 13% to 15% of the sample is in the top ten clones. Sequenced input: PBMCs. These TCRs come from a male donor in good health and CMV-seropositive.

For this clone: Mismatch with germline at one junction end may stem from a read error. The chain recombines TRBV5-5 with TRBJ2-1; 10 nucleotides align to TRBD2. The CDR3 sequence is 19 residues long. Germline CDR1 SGHKS, CDR2 YYEKEE (reference sequence). CDR3 amino acids: CASSPYPPFSGGLDNEQFF. As DNA, the CDR3 is TGTGCCAGCAGCCCGTACCCCCCATTTAGCGGGGGGCTGGACAACGAGCAGTTCTTC.

The chain is built from TRBV10-2 and TRBJ1-1; TRBD1 matches at 10 bases. CDR1 and CDR2 from the germline V gene are WSHSY and SAAADI. The CDR3 loop spans 14 amino acids. The V and J ends lost 7 bases and 4 bases, in that order; junction bases with no gene match: 6. The CDR3: CASTRDRGATEAFF. The CDR3 DNA is TGCGCCAGCACCCGGGACAGGGGTGCCACTGAAGCTTTCTTT.

The chain couples TRBV30 to TRBJ1-5; TRBD1 agrees at 12 bases. The CDR3 has 17 residues. V shed 1 base and J 0 bases; nucleotides not matched to a gene: 4. Germline V lookup: CDR1 GTSNPN, CDR2 SVGIG (reference sequence). The CDR3: CAWSGGTGGDSNQPQHF. The CDR3 DNA is TGTGCCTGGAGTGGGGGGACAGGGGGCGATAGCAATCAGCCCCAGCATTTT.

V gene TRBV4-3 combines with J gene TRBJ2-1; 8 bases agree with TRBD2. Looked up from germline, CDR1 is LGHNA and CDR2 is YSLEER. The trim removed 5 bases at V and 4 bases at J, leaving 7 bases unmatched. The CDR3 consists of 15 residues. In DNA form, the CDR3 reads TGCGCCAGCAGCTATTCGGCGGGGGGATACAATGAGCAGTTCTTC. Its protein is CASSYSAGGYNEQFF.